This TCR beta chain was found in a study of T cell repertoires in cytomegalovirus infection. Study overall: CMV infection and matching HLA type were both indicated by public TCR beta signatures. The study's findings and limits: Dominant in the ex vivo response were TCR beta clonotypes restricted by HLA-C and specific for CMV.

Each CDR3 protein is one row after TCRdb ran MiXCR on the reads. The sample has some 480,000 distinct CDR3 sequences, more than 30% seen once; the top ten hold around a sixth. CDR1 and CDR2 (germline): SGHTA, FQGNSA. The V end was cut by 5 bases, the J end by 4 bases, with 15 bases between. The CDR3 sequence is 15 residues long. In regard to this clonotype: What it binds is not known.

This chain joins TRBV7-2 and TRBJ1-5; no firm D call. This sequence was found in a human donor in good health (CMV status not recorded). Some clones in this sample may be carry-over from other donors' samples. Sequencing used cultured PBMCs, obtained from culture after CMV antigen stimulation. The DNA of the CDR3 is TGTGCCAGCAGCCGACTACCGGGAAAGAATCAGCCCCAGCATTTT. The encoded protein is CASSRLPGKNQPQHF.